The 31 T cell receptor beta chains below were found in one sample sequenced in a study of control samples from healthy donors and cancer patients. Sequencing used immunoSEQ multiplex PCR; TCRdb keeps in-frame clones, though not all of them. This table has 110,000 to 150,000 clones, 80% to 90% appearing once. Sequenced material: blood. All receptors derive from a woman aged 30 to 39 in good health.

This clone was seen just once. The CDR3 DNA sequence: TGTGCCAGCAGCGGGAAGGACAGGCTCTACAATGAGCAGTTCTTC. As protein: CASSGKDRLYNEQFF. The chain is built from TRBV6-5 and TRBJ2-1, with 7 nucleotides matching TRBD1. The germline V gene has CDR1 MNHEY and CDR2 SVGAGI. With V trimmed by 6 bases and J by 3 bases, 8 bases remained unmatched. This CDR3 has 15 residues.

For the CDR3, the DNA is TGTGCCAGCAGGGGACCGAACACTGAAGCTTTCTTT. It translates to CASRGPNTEAFF. V and J are TRBV6-6 and TRBJ1-1, with a possible D match to TRBD1 (5 bases). The CDR3 is 12 amino acids. Germline-derived CDR1 and CDR2 are MNHNY and SVGAGI (reference sequence). V shed 6 bases and J shed 1 base, with 6 bases lying between them.

The J gene is TRBJ2-2, the V gene TRBV7-3; 7 bases agree with TRBD2. CDR3 length: 16 residues. Germline V gene lookup returns CDR1 SGHTA and CDR2 FQGTGA. Unmatched junction bases numbered 10, after V lost 5 bases and J lost 4 bases. This CDR3 reads CASSRGLSSGTGELFF. DNA of the CDR3: TGTGCCAGCAGCCGGGGACTAAGTAGCGGCACCGGGGAGCTGTTTTTT.

The chain links TRBV28 to TRBJ1-4; no reliable D call. The CDR3 extends over 13 amino acids. V was trimmed by 3 bases and J by 8 bases, leaving 10 bases between them. Germline V lookup: CDR1 MDHEN, CDR2 SYDVKM. Written as DNA, the CDR3 is TGTGCCAGCAGTTTCCCGGGCCGGGAAAAACTGTTTTTT. Protein product: CASSFPGREKLFF.

V gene TRBV5-6 combines with J gene TRBJ1-5; D is undetermined. The CDR3 has 15 amino acids. V was shortened by 0 bases and J by 0 bases, with 7 bases between the two germline ends. Germline CDR1 and CDR2: SGHDT and YYEEEE. The CDR3 spells CASSLGSYSNQPQHF. CDR3 DNA sequence: TGTGCCAGCAGCTTGGGCAGTTATAGCAATCAGCCCCAGCATTTT.

This chain links TRBV9 with TRBJ2-3; D is possibly TRBD2 (5 bases). From germline, CDR1 is SGDLS and CDR2 YYNGEE. This CDR3 comprises 13 residues. The germline V and J ends were trimmed by 3 bases and 5 bases, with 10 bases remaining between them. CDR3 sequence reads: CASSGGWGDTQYF. The CDR3 region has the DNA TGTGCCAGCAGCGGAGGGTGGGGAGATACGCAGTATTTT. Filled out from reference TRBV9 and TRBJ2-3, the complete variable domain reads DSGVTQTPKHLITATGQRVTLRCSPRSGDLSVYWYQQSLDQGLQFLIQYYNGEERAKGNILERFSAQQFPDLHSELNLSSLELGDSALYFCASSGGWGDTQYFGPGTRLTVL.

V is TRBV30 and J is TRBJ1-4; 7 bases fit TRBD1. Germline-derived CDR1 and CDR2 are GTSNPN and SVGIG (reference sequence). The CDR3 is 14 amino acids. CDR3 sequence reads: CASERGQEGEKLFF. The CDR3 DNA is TGTGCTTCCGAGAGGGGGCAGGAAGGTGAAAAACTGTTTTTT.

The chain carries TRBV10-3 and TRBJ2-2; D is possibly TRBD1 or TRBD2 (6 bases each). CDR3 size: 17 residues. V gave up 1 base and J gave up 0 bases, with 12 bases separating them. Germline CDR1 reads ENHRY; CDR2 reads SYGVKD. CDR3 amino acids: CAISELGAGTNTGELFF. Here the CDR3 DNA reads TGTGCCATCAGTGAGTTGGGGGCGGGGACGAACACCGGGGAGCTGTTTTTT.

The chain joins TRBV18 to TRBJ1-3, with no clear D. The V end lost 3 bases, the J end lost 0 bases, and 18 bases lay between the germline ends. The CDR3 is made up of 18 amino acids. Per the germline V gene, CDR1 is KGHSH and CDR2 is LQKENI. This chain's CDR3 is CASSPPLGRSGSGNTIYF. The CDR3 bases are TGTGCCAGCTCACCCCCTTTGGGCAGGTCCGGCTCTGGAAACACCATATATTTT. The whole variable domain, filled in from reference TRBV18 and TRBJ1-3, reads NAGVMQNPRHLVRRRGQEARLRCSPMKGHSHVYWYRQLPEEGLKFMVYLQKENIIDESGMPKERFSAEFPKEGPSILRIQQVVRGDSAAYFCASSPPLGRSGSGNTIYFGEGSWLTVV.

The chain is built from TRBV18 and TRBJ2-5; 7 bases are shared with TRBD2. The trim removed 3 bases at V and 1 base at J, leaving 17 bases unmatched. Germline CDR1 and CDR2: KGHSH and LQKENI. This CDR3 is built from 19 residues. The CDR3 DNA follows: TGTGCCAGCTCACCCCGAGAACGTAGGAATCCGGGGGGCCAAGAGACCCAGTACTTC. It specifies CASSPRERRNPGGQETQYF.

The genes are TRBV27 and TRBJ2-1, with 13 bases that match TRBD2. Germline values: CDR1 MNHEY, CDR2 SMNVEV (reference sequence). The V segment lost 6 bases and the J segment 4 bases; nucleotides outside the gene matches: 6. The CDR3 spans 16 residues. In DNA, the CDR3 is TGTGCCAGCAGCGGACTAGCGGGAGACTTATACAATGAGCAGTTCTTC. Translated, it gives CASSGLAGDLYNEQFF.

The chain's CDR3 is CASSERQGRGYLLEAKNIQYF. The CDR3 DNA reads TGTGCCAGCAGTGAAAGGCAGGGGCGAGGCTACTTACTGGAGGCCAAAAACATTCAGTACTTC. This chain connects TRBV6-1 to TRBJ2-4; the D gene is possibly TRBD1 (6 bases). V was cut by 2 bases and J by 1 base, with 27 bases left in between. The germline CDR1 and CDR2 sequences are MNHNS and SASEGT. The CDR3 spans 21 residues.

Notes on this clone: Other DNA sequences from this sample encode an identical CDR3 as well. The CDR3 DNA reads as TGTGCCTGGGGGGATACGAATTCACCCCTCCACTTT. Protein product: CAWGDTNSPLHF. The chain uses TRBV30 and TRBJ1-6; the D is unclear. CDR3 length: 12 amino acids. Per the germline V gene, CDR1 is GTSNPN and CDR2 is SVGIG (reference sequence). The V gene lost 5 bases and the J gene lost 7 bases, with 9 bases spanning the gap.

The chain has TRBV27 and TRBJ2-2; 7 nucleotides match TRBD1. CDR3 length: 16 amino acids. Losses at the gene ends were 10 bases for V and 3 bases for J; bases not matched to a gene: 14. Germline V CDR1 and CDR2: MNHEY, SMNVEV (reference sequence). CDR3 in amino acids: CATKVGRGGDTGELFF. The CDR3 DNA follows: TGTGCCACTAAGGTGGGCAGAGGGGGCGACACCGGGGAGCTGTTTTTT.

The chain links TRBV12-3 or TRBV12-4 to TRBJ1-4; no clear D. V lost 7 bases, J lost 7 bases, and 10 bases lay in between. This CDR3 spans 12 amino acids. The CDR3: CASNLETEKLFF. In nucleotides, the CDR3 is TGTGCCAGCAATCTCGAGACTGAAAAACTGTTTTTT.

The V gene is TRBV10-3, the J gene TRBJ2-2, with D perhaps matching TRBD2 (5 bases). Trimming shortened V by 5 bases and J by 2 bases, and 15 bases separated the two germline ends. Germline CDR1 is ENHRY and CDR2 is SYGVKD. The CDR3 consists of 16 residues. This chain's CDR3 is CAISPRPAANTGELFF. CDR3 in DNA: TGTGCCATCAGTCCCCGGCCAGCGGCCAACACCGGGGAGCTGTTTTTT.

The chain is built from TRBV28 and TRBJ1-6; D is unresolved. CDR1 and CDR2 from the germline V gene are MDHEN and SYDVKM. This CDR3 is built from 13 residues. The ends were cut back, 7 bases at V and 10 bases at J, with 14 bases in the middle. The CDR3 protein is CASTPSPGSPLHF. The CDR3 DNA reads TGTGCCAGCACCCCGAGCCCGGGCTCACCCCTCCACTTT.

This chain connects TRBV15 to TRBJ1-5; no firm D call. This CDR3 is 14 amino acids long. The germline V and J ends were trimmed by 1 base and 4 bases, with 8 bases remaining between them. Germline values: CDR1 LNHNV, CDR2 YYDKDF (reference sequence). CDR3 DNA: TGTGCCACCAGCAGAGGTCAGGAGAATCAGCCCCAGCATTTT. Amino acids: CATSRGQENQPQHF.

In this sample, this clone turned up a few times. The chain links TRBV6-4 to TRBJ2-1; 10 bases match TRBD2. With V trimmed by 3 bases and J by 7 bases, 3 bases remained unmatched. Germline CDR1 reads MRHNA; CDR2 reads SNTAGT. This CDR3 contains 14 residues. For the CDR3, the DNA is TGTGCCAGCAGTGAGGGACTAGCGACAAATGAGCAGTTCTTC. Translation gives CASSEGLATNEQFF.

CDR3 sequence: CASSLGASSYEQYF. CDR3 sequence (DNA): TGTGCCAGCAGCTTAGGGGCAAGCTCCTACGAGCAGTACTTC. The rearrangement links TRBV7-9 to TRBJ2-7, with D uncertain. This CDR3 is 14 amino acids long. V shed 1 base and J shed 0 bases, with 7 bases lying between them. Per the germline V gene, CDR1 is SEHNR and CDR2 is FQNEAQ (reference sequence).

The chain has TRBV5-1 and TRBJ2-7; TRBD1 matches 11 bases. The ends lost 5 bases at V and 0 bases at J; junction bases unmatched: 4. The germline CDR1 and CDR2 sequences are SGHRS and YFSETQ. There are 15 residues in the CDR3. The CDR3 bases are TGCGCCAGCAGTCGGACAGGGGGCTCCTCCTACGAGCAGTACTTC. This encodes CASSRTGGSSYEQYF.

This clone appeared a single time. This chain uses TRBV7-9 with TRBJ1-1; tentatively, D is TRBD1 (5 bases). V lost 7 bases to trimming and J lost 1 base, with 10 bases between them. CDR1 SEHNR and CDR2 FQNEAQ come from the germline V gene (reference sequence). This CDR3 is 13 amino acids long. The CDR3 is CASTPGANTEAFF. CDR3 in DNA: TGTGCCAGCACCCCCGGGGCGAACACTGAAGCTTTCTTT. The full variable domain, rest sourced from reference TRBV7-9 and TRBJ1-1, is DTGVSQNPRHKITKRGQNVTFRCDPISEHNRLYWYRQTLGQGPEFLTYFQNEAQLEKSRLLSDRFSAERPKGSFSTLEIQRTEQGDSAMYLCASTPGANTEAFFGQGTRLTVV.

The chain combines TRBV7-2 with TRBJ2-5; the D gene is possibly TRBD2 (5 bases). With 4 bases removed from V and 5 bases from J, the gap between germline ends came to 14 bases. The CDR3 loop spans 14 amino acids. Germline-derived CDR1 and CDR2 are SGHTA and FQGNSA. The CDR3, as DNA: TGTGCCAGCAGCTACCAGGCGGGCGGCGAGACCCAGTACTTC. This encodes CASSYQAGGETQYF.

This clone was counted once. Its ends do not fully match the called genes, so a read error is possible. V and J are TRBV7-7 and TRBJ2-7; D is possibly TRBD1 (6 bases). Germline V gives CDR1 SSHAT, CDR2 FNYEAQ (reference sequence). The CDR3 is 11 amino acids. The chain's CDR3 is CASSLEGGQYF. In DNA form, the CDR3 reads TGTGCTAGCAGCTTAGAAGGGGGTCAGTACTTC.

This rearrangement joins TRBV9 to TRBJ2-7, with D hard to call. In germline, CDR1 is SGDLS, CDR2 YYNGEE. V was trimmed by 0 bases and J by 5 bases, leaving 9 bases between them. The CDR3 length is 13 residues. The CDR3 DNA sequence: TGTGCCAGCAGCGTAGCTATCGATCACGAGCAGTACTTC. It is translated as CASSVAIDHEQYF.

This clone was seen only a few times. The J gene is TRBJ2-1, the V gene TRBV29-1; either TRBD1 or TRBD2 may supply D (6 bases each). Germline lookup yields CDR1 SQVTM and CDR2 ANQGSEA. V lost 7 bases, J lost 2 bases, and 15 bases lay in between. The CDR3 runs 14 residues. CDR3 in amino acids: CSAEQGGPYNEQFF. The CDR3 nucleotides read TGCAGCGCCGAACAGGGAGGCCCCTACAATGAGCAGTTCTTC.

The chain is built from TRBV28 and TRBJ1-4; no clear D gene. CDR1 MDHEN and CDR2 SYDVKM come from the germline V gene. V was clipped by 8 bases and J by 6 bases, with 19 bases between them. The CDR3 totals 15 residues. The CDR3 spells CASFSPGAGDEKLFF. The CDR3 DNA is TGTGCCAGCTTTTCACCGGGCGCGGGTGATGAAAAACTGTTTTTT.

The V and J genes are TRBV30 and TRBJ2-7; the match to TRBD2 covers 7 bases. V gave up 5 bases and J gave up 3 bases; unmatched junction bases: 7. The CDR3 contains 13 residues. Germline V lookup: CDR1 GTSNPN, CDR2 SVGIG (reference sequence). The CDR3 here is CAWAGTKNYEQYF. The CDR3 bases are TGTGCCTGGGCGGGGACTAAAAACTACGAGCAGTACTTC.

The chain has TRBV5-5 and TRBJ1-5; the match to TRBD1 covers 9 bases. The CDR3 covers 15 residues. V lost 0 bases, J lost 3 bases, and 1 base stayed unmatched. CDR1 is SGHKS, CDR2 YYEKEE, per germline (reference sequence). The CDR3 DNA reads as TGTGCCAGCAGCTTGGGACAGGGGGTCAATCAGCCCCAGCATTTT. Its translation is CASSLGQGVNQPQHF.

This chain joins TRBV9 and TRBJ2-1; 11 bases line up with TRBD2. V was pared by 3 bases and J by 6 bases, with 2 bases of the junction left unmatched. The CDR3 runs 14 residues. Germline lookup yields CDR1 SGDLS and CDR2 YYNGEE. The CDR3 protein is CASSELAGGNEQFF. In nucleotides, the CDR3 is TGTGCCAGCAGCGAGCTAGCGGGGGGCAATGAGCAGTTCTTC.

The chain is built from TRBV30 and TRBJ1-1, with D perhaps TRBD1 (6 bases). Trimming stripped 3 bases from V and 1 base from J, with 21 bases between. The CDR3 consists of 17 residues. Per germline, CDR1 GTSNPN and CDR2 SVGIG (reference sequence). CDR3 in amino acids: CAWSPGTIPPGNTEAFF. In DNA form, the CDR3 reads TGTGCCTGGAGCCCGGGGACAATCCCACCTGGGAACACTGAAGCTTTCTTT.